A single sample is the source of the 13 T cell receptor beta chains below, sequenced in a study of T cells in Graves' hyperthyroidism and ophthalmopathy. Researchers amplified the TCR beta CDR3 regions from RNA transcripts. The study used the HTBI primer set for a first-round RT-PCR of the TCR CDR3. TCRdb fed the multiplex PCR reads into MiXCR, producing one record per CDR3 protein. This table has 300,000 to 450,000 distinct CDR3 sequences, approximately 15% appearing once. Sequenced: blood. These receptors all stem from a woman aged 30 to 39 with Graves' ophthalmopathy.

This clonotype was recorded once. A read error is possible here, since a much larger clone lies one base away. The V and J genes are TRBV6-2 or TRBV6-3 and TRBJ1-5; the D gene is possibly TRBD1 (5 bases). Germline V CDR1 and CDR2: MNHEY, SVGEGT. The CDR3 runs to 15 residues. The V and J ends lost 9 bases and 3 bases respectively, with 18 bases between them. CDR3 DNA sequence: TGTGCCAGGGCCGGTTGGACACTTGCCAATCAGCCCCAGCATTTT. Translated, it gives CARAGWTLANQPQHF.

This clonotype was counted ten times or more. The chain recombines TRBV12-5 with TRBJ1-1; D gene ambiguous. Germline V lookup: CDR1 LGHNT, CDR2 FRNRAP. Trimming removed 3 bases from V and 2 bases from J, with 10 bases in between. The CDR3 runs to 14 residues. The CDR3 DNA reads TGTGCTAGTGGTTTCGCGGGCCCAAACACTGAAGCTTTCTTT. Its protein product is CASGFAGPNTEAFF.

The chain is built from TRBV19 and TRBJ2-1; 8 bases are shared with TRBD2. The CDR3 sequence is 14 residues long. The J segment lost 6 bases and the V segment lost 4 bases, leaving 5 bases of the junction unmatched. Germline V CDR1 and CDR2: LNHDA, SQIVND (reference sequence). The CDR3 spells CASSRAGTSNEQFF. In nucleotides, the CDR3 is TGTGCCAGTAGTAGGGCCGGGACTAGCAATGAGCAGTTCTTC.

This clonotype has a count of ten or more. CDR3 sequence (DNA): TGTGCCAGCAGGGGACAGGGGGCGCCCGGAAACACCATATATTTT. Its protein product is CASRGQGAPGNTIYF. The chain is built from TRBV2 and TRBJ1-3; 12 bases fit TRBD1. The CDR3 extends over 15 amino acids. V was clipped by 6 bases and J by 4 bases; unmatched bases: 4. CDR1 and CDR2 from the germline V gene are SNHLY and FYNNEI.

This clonotype was counted ten times or more. The chain combines TRBV29-1 with TRBJ1-1; TRBD1 aligns across 10 bases. The germline V gene encodes CDR1 SQVTM and CDR2 ANQGSEA. V lost 4 bases and J lost 1; bases outside the gene matches: 6. CDR3 length equals 15 residues. In DNA form, the CDR3 reads TGCAGCGTTGTTGGGACAGGGGCCTGGAACACTGAAGCTTTCTTT. Translating it yields CSVVGTGAWNTEAFF.

This clonotype was seen at least ten times. The chain combines TRBV3-1 with TRBJ2-1; D possibly corresponds to TRBD1 (6 bases). The V gene's germline CDR1 is LGHDT and CDR2 YNNKEL (reference sequence). V lost 1 base and J 8 bases, leaving 21 bases between the germline ends. This CDR3 has 17 amino acids. DNA of the CDR3: TGTGCCAGCAGCCAAGGAATGGGGGCAGGGTTGGTCGATGAGCAGTTCTTC. Its protein product is CASSQGMGAGLVDEQFF.

V usage is TRBV12-5 and J usage is TRBJ2-5; 12 nucleotides agree with TRBD2. CDR3 length: 18 amino acids. J gave up 4 bases and V 3 bases, and 12 bases lay outside the gene matches. Germline loops: CDR1 LGHNT, CDR2 FRNRAP. CDR3 sequence reads: CASGFLAGGRVDRETQYF. CDR3 coding DNA: TGTGCTAGTGGTTTTCTAGCGGGGGGGCGTGTTGATCGAGAGACCCAGTACTTC.

The chain employs TRBV12-3 or TRBV12-4 and TRBJ1-2; 9 nucleotides match TRBD1. V was pared by 6 bases and J by 4 bases, with 9 bases of the junction left unmatched. This CDR3 has 15 amino acids. In nucleotides, the CDR3 is TGTGCCAGCAGAATTCACAGGGGGCGCGGCTATGGCTACACCTTC. This encodes CASRIHRGRGYGYTF.

This clonotype came up many times. The chain has TRBV20-1 and TRBJ1-6; a possible D gene is TRBD1 (5 bases). Per germline, CDR1 DFQATT and CDR2 SNEGSKA (reference sequence). CDR3 size: 11 residues. Trimming removed 6 bases at V and 10 bases at J, with 10 bases between. The CDR3 DNA follows: TGCAGTGCGCGCGGGGACTCACCCCTCCACTTT. It yields the protein CSARGDSPLHF.

The J gene is TRBJ1-2, the V gene TRBV19; 7 bases are shared with TRBD1. The ends lost 3 bases at V and 7 bases at J; junction bases unmatched: 11. This CDR3 spans 15 amino acids. Germline loops: CDR1 LNHDA, CDR2 SQIVND (reference sequence). CDR3 bases: TGTGCCAGTAGTATCAACGCACAGGGGTTTGGTGGCTACACCTTC. This sequence encodes CASSINAQGFGGYTF.

CDR3 region: CASRTTSGGYEQYF. For the CDR3, the DNA is TGTGCCAGCAGAACCACTAGCGGGGGGTACGAGCAGTACTTC. The V call is TRBV25-1, the J call TRBJ2-7, with 12 nucleotides matching TRBD2. This CDR3 spans 14 amino acids. Germline CDR1 and CDR2: MGHDK and SYGVNS. V trimming: 6 bases; J trimming: 4 bases; junction bases outside the gene matches: 4.

This clonotype occurred many times. The chain links TRBV16 to TRBJ2-3; 7 positions match TRBD1. With V trimmed by 3 bases and J by 4 bases, 7 bases remained unmatched. This CDR3 comprises 15 residues. In germline, CDR1 is KGHSY, CDR2 FQNENV. The CDR3 DNA reads as TGTGCCAGCAGCCAGACGGGGACAGCCTCAGATACGCAGTATTTT. Amino acids: CASSQTGTASDTQYF.

This clonotype was observed once. The rearrangement uses TRBV6-2 or TRBV6-3 and TRBJ2-3; no reliable D call. Germline V gene lookup returns CDR1 MNHEY and CDR2 SVGEGT. The CDR3 sequence is 17 residues long. Trimming took 8 bases from V and 2 from J, leaving 23 bases between them. The CDR3 sequence: CASCQAQDRRDTDTQYF. Written as DNA, the CDR3 is TGTGCCAGCTGCCAAGCGCAGGACCGAAGGGACACAGATACGCAGTATTTT.